This T cell receptor beta chain was observed in a study of T cells after yellow fever vaccination. As concerns this clonotype: As yet, its antigen is unknown.

General observations from the study: Reappearance after the booster was seen for most primary-vaccination clones, at about 95% CD4 and 70% to 90% CD8. Abundant clonotypes from the bulk population could have been carried over as contaminants into FACS-sorted repertoires.

The germline V gene encodes CDR1 SNHLY and CDR2 FYNNEI. Trimming took off 8 bases at V and 6 bases at J, with 14 bases between the two ends. CDR3 size: 12 residues. TCRdb re-called the 5' RACE reads through MiXCR, storing one row per CDR3 protein. This repertoire shows about 170,000 distinct CDR3 sequences, about 11% found once; its top ten account for around 34%. The sequenced sample was CD8+ T cells sorted from PBMCs, obtained 15 days after the yellow fever booster vaccination. The TCR originated in a man aged 18-30 years who received the YFV17D yellow fever vaccine. The chain joins TRBV2 to TRBJ2-7; D may be TRBD2 (6 bases). The DNA of the CDR3 is TGTGCCAGCTCTACTAGCAGCCGCGAGCAGTACTTC. Translated: CASSTSSREQYF.